This paragraph covers one T cell receptor beta chain sequence. Germline loops: CDR1 LGHDT, CDR2 YNNKEL (reference sequence). Deletions cut 3 bases from V and 2 bases from J, with 5 bases between. The CDR3 contains 12 residues. This sample was taken from a study of blood T cell repertoires in COVID-19. The wider study: Donors in the United States, Italy and Spain gave samples during acute or convalescent COVID-19. T cells, B-cell-depleted T cells, or PBMCs supplied cDNA or gDNA.

Original data processing: Amplified reference gene primers provided the basis for estimating nucleated cell counts. Only in-frame clones appear in the TCRdb table, and some are missing; sequencing was by immunoSEQ multiplex PCR. V and J calls and clone size follow that table, whereas D and trimming were derived from the DNA. The sample yields about half a million clones, approximately 85% seen once. This sequence originates from a human donor in a cohort sampled during active COVID-19. Sequenced input: peripheral blood. The chain employs TRBV3-1 (or the pseudogene TRBV3-2) and TRBJ2-7, with D unclear. The DNA for the CDR3 is TGTGCCAGCAGCCAGACACCCTACGAGCAGTACTTC. Protein product: CASSQTPYEQYF.